This TCR beta chain stems from a study of PD-1 blockade in classical Hodgkin lymphoma. The CDR3 is 15 residues long. Trimming stripped 0 bases from V and 1 base from J, with 9 bases between. Per the germline V gene, CDR1 is SGHDN and CDR2 is FVKESK. Points on this clone: Antigen: not known.

Time point in this sample: cycle 4 day 1 (C4D1), after 6 weeks of nivolumab. Each and every patient relapsed after autologous stem cell transplantation, and patients got differing brentuximab vedotin exposure. Findings and limits, study-wide: Only CD4+ TCR diversity, not CD8+, had risen significantly by C4D1.

The repertoire was sequenced with immunoSEQ multiplex PCR; TCRdb's copy has only in-frame clones and lacks some. The table includes 40,000 to 65,000 clones, around nine tenths detected once. The sample was peripheral blood mononuclear cells (PBMCs), taken before the fourth cycle of nivolumab. This rearrangement joins TRBV14 to TRBJ2-5; perhaps TRBD1 as D (6 bases). The TCR sequence derives from a human donor with classical Hodgkin lymphoma. This CDR3 reads CASSQDLGGQETQYF. The CDR3, as DNA: TGTGCCAGCAGCCAAGACCTAGGGGGCCAAGAGACCCAGTACTTC.